One and the same sample provided the 26 T cell receptor beta chains below, sequenced in a study of T cells in Graves' hyperthyroidism and ophthalmopathy. Amplified regions were TCR beta CDR3 sequences from RNA transcripts. The primer set for the first-round RT-PCR of the TCR CDR3 was HTBI. Each CDR3 protein gets one entry after TCRdb re-called the multiplex PCR reads with MiXCR. Among over 450,000 distinct CDR3 sequences, under 15% were seen once, and the ten largest hold about 17%. Input material: blood. The origin of the receptors is a woman between 18 and 29 years old with Graves' hyperthyroidism.

At least ten counts were recorded for this clonotype. The chain couples TRBV7-3 to TRBJ2-1; D may be TRBD2 (6 bases). This CDR3 has 14 residues. Trimming took off 7 bases at V and 2 bases at J, with 12 bases between the two ends. Germline CDR1 SGHTA, CDR2 FQGTGA. The CDR3 DNA reads TGTGCCAGCACCGAACCGGGGGCCTACAATGAGCAGTTCTTC. Encoded protein: CASTEPGAYNEQFF. Full variable domain (missing parts from reference TRBV7-3 and TRBJ2-1): GAGVSQTPSNKVTEKGKYVELRCDPISGHTALYWYRQSLGQGPEFLIYFQGTGAADDSGLPNDRFFAVRPEGSVSTLKIQRTERGDSAVYLCASTEPGAYNEQFFGPGTRLTVL.

V gene TRBV20-1 combines with J gene TRBJ1-2; D remains ambiguous. The CDR3 has 14 amino acids. Looked up from germline, CDR1 is DFQATT and CDR2 is SNEGSKA (reference sequence). V was pared by 3 bases and J by 0 bases, with 11 bases between. Written as DNA, the CDR3 is TGCAGTGCTAGGAAGTCCGGAACTAACTATGGCTACACCTTC. Its translation: CSARKSGTNYGYTF.

This clonotype was seen ten or more times. The chain carries TRBV20-1 and TRBJ1-1; D is perhaps TRBD1 (6 bases). The germline CDR1 and CDR2 sequences are DFQATT and SNEGSKA (reference sequence). V dropped 0 bases and J dropped 10 bases, with 18 bases sitting between them. The CDR3 is 14 residues long. The CDR3 reads CSARDNRALSVAFF. CDR3 nucleotide sequence: TGCAGTGCTAGAGATAACAGGGCGTTATCCGTAGCTTTCTTT.

This chain uses TRBV4-2 with TRBJ2-1; 12 bases are a match to TRBD2. V shed 7 bases, J shed 9 bases, and the junction held 4 bases outside the gene matches. CDR3 length equals 13 residues. The germline gives CDR1 LGHNA, CDR2 YNFKEQ. The CDR3 protein is CASMRLAGAEQFF. For the CDR3, the DNA is TGTGCCAGCATGAGACTAGCGGGAGCTGAGCAGTTCTTC.

About this clonotype itself: One base away lies a much larger clone, so this may be a sequencing read error. The genes are TRBV24-1 and TRBJ2-7; no definite D call. V lost 4 bases, J lost 2 bases, and 8 bases lay in between. The length of the CDR3 is 13 residues. The germline gives CDR1 KGHDR, CDR2 SFDVKD. The CDR3 is CATSEAQAYEQYV. The CDR3, as DNA: TGTGCCACCAGTGAGGCTCAGGCCTACGAGCAGTACGTC.

This clonotype was seen many times. The gene calls are TRBV3-1 and TRBJ2-5; weak D call: TRBD2 (5 bases). Germline CDR1 and CDR2: LGHDT and YNNKEL (reference sequence). The CDR3 sequence is 17 residues long. Trimming took off 2 bases at V and 4 bases at J, with 20 bases between the two ends. In DNA, the CDR3 is TGTGCCAGCAGCCAATGGAGCGGAGGAAGGGCAGTAGAGACCCAGTACTTC. Its translation is CASSQWSGGRAVETQYF.

This clonotype was seen many times. The V and J genes are TRBV20-1 and TRBJ2-7, with 12 nucleotides matching TRBD2. CDR3 length: 16 amino acids. V shed 5 bases and J 2 bases; nucleotides not matched to a gene: 10. Germline loops: CDR1 DFQATT, CDR2 SNEGSKA (reference sequence). CDR3 in amino acids: CSAGKRLAGETYEQYV. The DNA of the CDR3 is TGCAGTGCTGGGAAAAGACTAGCGGGAGAGACCTACGAGCAGTACGTC.

This clonotype was seen at least ten times. The V gene is TRBV18, the J gene TRBJ1-1; D is unclear. The germline gives CDR1 KGHSH, CDR2 LQKENI. This CDR3 region has 16 residues. V lost 0 bases and J lost 1, with 12 bases in between. CDR3 protein: CASSPPILRANTEAFF. CDR3 DNA: TGTGCCAGCTCACCACCGATACTGCGAGCGAACACTGAAGCTTTCTTT.

There are a few counts of this clonotype. This chain uses TRBV7-9 with TRBJ2-5, with 7 bases identical to TRBD1. The germline V gene has CDR1 SEHNR and CDR2 FQNEAQ (reference sequence). CDR3 size: 14 residues. V was clipped by 2 bases and J by 7 bases; unmatched bases: 7. The CDR3 loop is CASSLYRGAATQYF. The CDR3 DNA sequence: TGTGCCAGCAGCTTATACAGGGGAGCGGCGACCCAGTACTTC.

This clonotype was counted ten times or more. The chain links TRBV2 to TRBJ2-7; D gene unclear. The CDR3 is 12 residues long. From germline, CDR1 is SNHLY and CDR2 FYNNEI. Trimming shortened V by 7 bases and J by 0 bases, and 7 bases separated the two germline ends. The CDR3 reads CASKYTSYEQYF. CDR3 in DNA: TGTGCCAGCAAATACACCTCCTACGAGCAGTACTTC.

This clonotype was seen a handful of times. The chain combines TRBV7-9 with TRBJ2-2, with 14 bases matching TRBD2. Per the germline V gene, CDR1 is SEHNR and CDR2 is FQNEAQ (reference sequence). V trimming: 1 base; J trimming: 7 bases; junction bases outside the gene matches: 11. The CDR3 length is 19 residues. The CDR3 DNA sequence: TGTGCCAGCAGCTTAGGGGGGACTAGCGGGAGAAGAAAGGACGGGGAGCTGTTTTTT. Translation gives CASSLGGTSGRRKDGELFF.

This clonotype occurred a few times. The rearrangement uses TRBV18 and TRBJ1-4; D may be TRBD1 (5 bases). Germline loops: CDR1 KGHSH, CDR2 LQKENI. The CDR3 runs 11 residues. Trimming stripped 6 bases from V and 12 bases from J, with 11 bases between. For the CDR3, the DNA is TGTGCCAGCTCCGGGGCGGCCGAACTGTTTTTT. It yields the protein CASSGAAELFF.

This clonotype was found a few times. The chain uses TRBV30 and TRBJ1-5; no definite D call. CDR1 GTSNPN and CDR2 SVGIG come from the germline V gene (reference sequence). V was cut by 2 bases and J by 5 bases, with 10 bases left in between. The CDR3 is 13 residues long. The CDR3 DNA sequence: TGTGCCTGGAGTTCGGGAAGGGATCAGCCCCAGCATTTT. This translates into CAWSSGRDQPQHF.

This clonotype was seen ten or more times. This rearrangement joins TRBV12-3 or TRBV12-4 to TRBJ1-1; D is ambiguous. This CDR3 spans 16 amino acids. Between the trimmed V and J ends, which lost 5 bases and 0 bases, there was a span of 16 bases. CDR3 coding DNA: TGTGCCAGCAGTCTGAATCTTAAGGCCATGAACACTGAAGCTTTCTTT. Protein product: CASSLNLKAMNTEAFF.

This clonotype was seen at least ten times. V gene TRBV11-1 combines with J gene TRBJ2-7; 8 bases agree with TRBD1. V was pared by 5 bases and J by 0 bases, with 6 bases of the junction left unmatched. CDR1 and CDR2 from the germline V gene are SGHAT and FQDESV (reference sequence). CDR3 length equals 15 residues. In DNA form, the CDR3 reads TGTGCCAGCAGCCTAAGGACAGGGAGCTCCTACGAGCAGTACGTC. Translation gives CASSLRTGSSYEQYV.

A few counts support this clonotype. This chain uses TRBV4-2 with TRBJ2-5; D is undetermined. The CDR3 contains 14 residues. Germline lookup yields CDR1 LGHNA and CDR2 YNFKEQ. Trimming pared 4 bases from V and 4 bases from J, leaving 13 bases between. CDR3 sequence (DNA): TGTGCCAGCAGCCCCCCGACACGCGGAGAGACCCAGTACTTC. Amino acid sequence: CASSPPTRGETQYF.

This clonotype was counted at least ten times. CDR3 DNA: TGTGCCAGTAACAGACAGGGGAACATGAACACTGAAGCTTTCTTT. This codes for CASNRQGNMNTEAFF. The rearrangement joins TRBV19 to TRBJ1-1, with 8 positions matching TRBD1. Germline CDR1 is LNHDA and CDR2 is SQIVND (reference sequence). V shed 7 bases and J 0 bases; nucleotides not matched to a gene: 7. The CDR3 length is 15 residues. Drawing the rest from reference TRBV19 and TRBJ1-1, the complete variable domain is DGGITQSPKYLFRKEGQNVTLSCEQNLNHDAMYWYRQDPGQGLRLIYYSQIVNDFQKGDIAEGYSVSREKKESFPLTVTSAQKNPTAFYLCASNRQGNMNTEAFFGQGTRLTVV.

This clonotype was seen a few times. V usage is TRBV5-1 and J usage is TRBJ2-1, with 11 bases aligning to TRBD2. With V trimmed by 2 bases and J by 2 bases, 12 bases remained unmatched. The CDR3 contains 19 residues. Germline CDR1 and CDR2: SGHRS and YFSETQ. In DNA form, the CDR3 reads TGCGCCAGCAGCTTCGATAGCGGGAGGGCCCGCGGCCCCTACAATGAGCAGTTCTTC. Amino acids: CASSFDSGRARGPYNEQFF.

The V and J genes are TRBV7-9 and TRBJ2-4; 9 bases are a match to TRBD2. The germline V gene encodes CDR1 SEHNR and CDR2 FQNEAQ (reference sequence). The CDR3 totals 15 residues. Losses at the gene ends were 2 bases for V and 5 bases for J; bases not matched to a gene: 4. The chain's CDR3 is CASSLIAGEENIQYF. The CDR3, as DNA: TGTGCCAGCAGCTTAATAGCGGGAGAGGAAAACATTCAGTACTTC.

This clonotype was recorded a few times. The chain employs TRBV29-1 and TRBJ1-2, with 7 bases identical to TRBD1. Germline V gives CDR1 SQVTM, CDR2 ANQGSEA. There are 17 residues in the CDR3. V shed 5 bases and J 2 bases; nucleotides not matched to a gene: 17. This CDR3 reads CSVPHALDRAPNYGYTF. CDR3 sequence (DNA): TGCAGCGTTCCCCACGCTTTAGACAGGGCCCCCAACTATGGCTACACCTTC.

This clonotype came up many times. This chain connects TRBV3-1 to TRBJ2-3, with 13 bases fitting TRBD2. The V gene end was trimmed by 0 bases and the J gene end by 2 bases; junction bases not matched to a gene: 11. Germline-derived CDR1 and CDR2 are LGHDT and YNNKEL (reference sequence). The CDR3 spans 20 residues. This chain's CDR3 is CASSQDQLAGGGRSTDTQYF. The CDR3 bases are TGTGCCAGCAGCCAAGACCAACTAGCGGGAGGGGGGAGGTCCACAGATACGCAGTATTTT.

As concerns this clonotype: Since a much larger clone is just one base distant, this may be a read error. V usage is TRBV7-8 and J usage is TRBJ2-3; D call uncertain. Per germline, CDR1 SGHVS and CDR2 FQNEAQ. This CDR3 region has 13 residues. The chain's CDR3 is CAGSLLIADTQYF. CDR3 coding DNA: TGTGCCGGCAGCTTACTAATTGCAGATACGCAGTATTTT.

This clonotype was observed a handful of times. The chain couples TRBV12-5 to TRBJ2-3; D remains ambiguous. V shed 3 bases and J shed 0 bases, with 10 bases lying between them. The CDR3 contains 15 residues. Germline CDR1 and CDR2: LGHNT and FRNRAP. The chain's CDR3 is CASGLRLTSTDTQYF. Here the CDR3 DNA reads TGTGCTAGTGGTTTACGGCTAACTAGCACAGATACGCAGTATTTT.

V usage is TRBV7-8 and J usage is TRBJ2-7; the match to TRBD2 covers 7 bases. This CDR3 has 14 residues. Germline CDR1 is SGHVS and CDR2 is FQNEAQ. V trimming: 5 bases; J trimming: 3 bases; junction bases outside the gene matches: 7. CDR3 sequence: CASSPYGGVYEQYV. The CDR3 DNA sequence: TGTGCCAGCAGCCCCTATGGGGGGGTCTACGAGCAGTACGTC.

The table lists this clonotype with many counts. The V call is TRBV7-2, the J call TRBJ2-3; no clear D. The CDR3 contains 11 residues. Per the germline V gene, CDR1 is SGHTA and CDR2 is FQGNSA. Deletions cut 5 bases from V and 7 bases from J, with 7 bases between. CDR3 in amino acids: CASSPLYTQYF. The CDR3 region has the DNA TGTGCCAGCAGCCCTCTATATACGCAGTATTTT.

This clonotype was observed many times. The chain is built from TRBV6-5 and TRBJ1-1; D not certain. The germline V gene encodes CDR1 MNHEY and CDR2 SVGAGI. V gave up 4 bases and J gave up 1 base, with 10 bases separating them. The CDR3 spans 14 residues. CDR3 loop: CASSSPRKNTEAFF. The CDR3 nucleotides are TGTGCCAGCAGTTCCCCGAGAAAGAACACTGAAGCTTTCTTT.